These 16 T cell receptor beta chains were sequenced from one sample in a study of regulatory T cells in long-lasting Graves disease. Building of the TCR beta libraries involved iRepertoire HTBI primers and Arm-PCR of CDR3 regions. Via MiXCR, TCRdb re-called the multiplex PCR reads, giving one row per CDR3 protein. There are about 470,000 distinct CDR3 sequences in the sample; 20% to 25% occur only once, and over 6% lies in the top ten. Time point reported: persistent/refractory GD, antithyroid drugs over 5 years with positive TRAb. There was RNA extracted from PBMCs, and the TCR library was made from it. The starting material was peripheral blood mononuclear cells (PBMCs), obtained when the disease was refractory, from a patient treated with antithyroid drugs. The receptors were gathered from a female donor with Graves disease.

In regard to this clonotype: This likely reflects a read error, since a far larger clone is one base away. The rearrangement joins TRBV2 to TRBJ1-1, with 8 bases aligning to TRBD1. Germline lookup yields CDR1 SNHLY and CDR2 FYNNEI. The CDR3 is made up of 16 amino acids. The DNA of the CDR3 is TGTGCCGGCAGCCCTTCCCAGGGGGCTTTGGACACTGAAGCTTTCTTT. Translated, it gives CAGSPSQGALDTEAFF. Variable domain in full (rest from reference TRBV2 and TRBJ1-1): EPEVTQTPSHQVTQMGQEVILRCVPISNHLYFYWYRQILGQKVEFLVSFYNNEISEKSEIFDDQFSVERPDGSNFTLKIRSTKLEDSAMYFCAGSPSQGALDTEAFFGQGTRLTVV.

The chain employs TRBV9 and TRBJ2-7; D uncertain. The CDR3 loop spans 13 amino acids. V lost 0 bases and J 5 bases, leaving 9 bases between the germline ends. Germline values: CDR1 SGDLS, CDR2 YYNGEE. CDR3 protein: CASSVVPSDEQYF. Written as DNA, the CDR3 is TGTGCCAGCAGCGTAGTGCCCTCGGACGAGCAGTACTTC.

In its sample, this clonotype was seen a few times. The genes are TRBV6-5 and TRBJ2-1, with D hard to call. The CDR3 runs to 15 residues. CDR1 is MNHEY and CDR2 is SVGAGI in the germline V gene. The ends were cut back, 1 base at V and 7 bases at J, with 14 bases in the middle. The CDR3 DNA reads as TGTGCCAGCAGTTACTTGGGGAAGACTTCGAATGAGCAGTTCTTC. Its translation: CASSYLGKTSNEQFF.

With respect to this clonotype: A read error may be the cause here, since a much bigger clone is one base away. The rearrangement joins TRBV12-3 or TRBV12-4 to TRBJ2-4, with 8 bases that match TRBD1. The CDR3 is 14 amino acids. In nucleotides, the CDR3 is TGTGCCAGCAGCCCCCAGGGGGCCAAAAACACTCAGTACTTC. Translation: CASSPQGAKNTQYF.

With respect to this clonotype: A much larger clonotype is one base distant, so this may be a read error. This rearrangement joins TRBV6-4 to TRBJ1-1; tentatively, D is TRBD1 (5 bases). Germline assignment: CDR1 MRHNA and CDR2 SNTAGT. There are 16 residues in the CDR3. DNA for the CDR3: TGTGCCAGCAGTTACTCGGGGGGGTCCCCGAGCACTGAAGCTTTCTTT. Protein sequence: CASSYSGGSPSTEAFF.

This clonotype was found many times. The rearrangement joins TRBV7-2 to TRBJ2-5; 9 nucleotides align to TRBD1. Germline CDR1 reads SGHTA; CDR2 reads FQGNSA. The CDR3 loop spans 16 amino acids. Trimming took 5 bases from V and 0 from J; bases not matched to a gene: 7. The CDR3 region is CASSPPGQGDQETQYF. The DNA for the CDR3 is TGTGCCAGCAGCCCACCGGGACAGGGAGACCAAGAGACCCAGTACTTC.

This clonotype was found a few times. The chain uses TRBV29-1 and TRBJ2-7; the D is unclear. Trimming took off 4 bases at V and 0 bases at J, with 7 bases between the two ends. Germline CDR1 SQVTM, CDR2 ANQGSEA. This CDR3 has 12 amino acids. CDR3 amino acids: CSVGSSSYEQYF. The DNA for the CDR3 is TGCAGCGTTGGTTCCAGCTCCTACGAGCAGTACTTC.

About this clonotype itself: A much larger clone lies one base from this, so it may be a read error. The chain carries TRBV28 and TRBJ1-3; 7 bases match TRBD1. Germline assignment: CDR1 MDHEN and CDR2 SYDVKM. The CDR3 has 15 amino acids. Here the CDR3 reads CTSGLDRVSGNTIYF. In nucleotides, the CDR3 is TGTACCAGCGGTCTCGACAGGGTCTCTGGAAACACCATATATTTT.

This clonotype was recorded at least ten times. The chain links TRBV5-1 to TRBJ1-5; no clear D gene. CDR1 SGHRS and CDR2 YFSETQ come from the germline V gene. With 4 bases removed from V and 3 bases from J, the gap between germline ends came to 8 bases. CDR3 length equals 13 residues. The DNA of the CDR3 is TGCGCCAGCAGCGTGGGCCCCAATCAGCCCCAGCATTTT. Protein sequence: CASSVGPNQPQHF.

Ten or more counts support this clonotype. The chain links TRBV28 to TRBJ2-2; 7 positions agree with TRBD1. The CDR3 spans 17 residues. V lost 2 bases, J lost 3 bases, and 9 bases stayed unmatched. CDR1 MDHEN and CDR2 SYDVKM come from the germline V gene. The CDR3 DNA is TGTGCCAGCAGTTTACCATCGGACAGGTCAGACACCGGGGAGCTGTTTTTT. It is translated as CASSLPSDRSDTGELFF.

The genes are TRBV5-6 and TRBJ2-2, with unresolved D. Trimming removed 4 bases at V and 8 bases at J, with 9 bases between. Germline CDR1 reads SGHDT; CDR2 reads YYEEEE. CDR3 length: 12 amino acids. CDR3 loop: CASSPQPGELFF. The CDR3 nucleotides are TGTGCCAGCAGCCCCCAACCGGGGGAGCTGTTTTTT.

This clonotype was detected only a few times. CDR3 loop: CSVLDSVTYGYTF. CDR3 in DNA: TGCAGCGTCCTGGACAGCGTAACATATGGCTACACCTTC. The chain uses TRBV29-1 and TRBJ1-2; D may be TRBD1 (6 bases). V lost 6 bases to trimming and J lost 5 bases, with 16 bases between them. CDR1 is SQVTM and CDR2 is ANQGSEA in the germline V gene. The CDR3 is 13 amino acids.

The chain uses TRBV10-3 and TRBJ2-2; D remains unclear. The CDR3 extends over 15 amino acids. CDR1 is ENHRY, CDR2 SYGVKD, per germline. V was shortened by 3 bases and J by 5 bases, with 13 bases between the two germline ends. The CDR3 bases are TGTGCCATCAGTGAAGCCCGAGATGGTACCGGGGAGCTGTTTTTT. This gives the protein CAISEARDGTGELFF.

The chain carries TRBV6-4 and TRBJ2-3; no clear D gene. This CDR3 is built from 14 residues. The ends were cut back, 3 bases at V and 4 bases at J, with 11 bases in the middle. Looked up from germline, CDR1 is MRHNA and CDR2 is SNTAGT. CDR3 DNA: TGTGCCAGCAGTGAAAGTACCAAAGCAGATACGCAGTATTTT. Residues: CASSESTKADTQYF.

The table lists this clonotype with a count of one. CDR3 in amino acids: CASSRPGGMEQYF. CDR3 coding DNA: TGTGCCAGCAGTAGGCCAGGGGGGATGGAGCAGTACTTC. This chain links TRBV28 with TRBJ2-7; tentative D call: TRBD1 (7 bases). The V and J ends lost 5 bases and 7 bases respectively, with 15 bases between them. The CDR3 is 13 residues long. CDR1 and CDR2 from the germline V gene are MDHEN and SYDVKM.

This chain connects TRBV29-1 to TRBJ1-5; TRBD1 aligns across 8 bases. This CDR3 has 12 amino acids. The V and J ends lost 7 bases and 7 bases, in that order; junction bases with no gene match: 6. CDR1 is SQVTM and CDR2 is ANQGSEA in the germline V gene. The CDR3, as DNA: TGCAGCGCCGGACAGGGTAACCAGCCCCAGCATTTT. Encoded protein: CSAGQGNQPQHF. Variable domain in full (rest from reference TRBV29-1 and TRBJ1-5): SAVISQKPSRDICQRGTSLTIQCQVDSQVTMMFWYRQQPGQSLTLIATANQGSEATYESGFVIDKFPISRPNLTFSTLTVSNMSPEDSSIYLCSAGQGNQPQHFGDGTRLSIL.